This T cell receptor beta chain derives from a study of blood T cell repertoires in COVID-19. Across the study: The United States, Italy and Spain supplied acute and convalescent COVID-19 samples. PBMCs, B-cell-depleted T cells, or T cells provided the cDNA or gDNA that made up the material.

The CDR3 totals 13 residues. Authors' methods: It was from reference gene primer amplification that nucleated cell counts were estimated. Sequencing was performed with immunoSEQ multiplex PCR; in TCRdb, only in-frame clones are kept and a portion is missing. For V, J and clone size, that table is used; D and trimming come from the DNA. Among 85,000 to 90,000 clones listed, around four fifths were seen once. This receptor was obtained from a man in his 70s with acute or convalescent COVID-19. This chain joins TRBV21-1 and TRBJ1-6. TRBV21-1 is termed a pseudogene. Sequenced: peripheral blood. The CDR3 protein is CASSKGPDSPLHF. The CDR3 DNA follows: TGTGCCAGCAGCAAAGGCCCGGATTCACCCCTCCACTTT.